A single sample is the source of the 18 T cell receptor beta chains below, sequenced in a study of T cell repertoires in cytomegalovirus infection (dated by TCRdb to between 2019 and 2020). Instrument on record: Illumina HiSeq 1500. In TCRdb, the public reads were trimmed at Q25 with fastp and aligned with MiXCR, with productive beta chains retained. For every CDR3 protein sequence, its rows merge into one entry that carries the most common genes and DNA. The sample table holds about 530,000 distinct CDR3 sequences, of which about a quarter were seen once. Clones ranked in the top ten supply less than 15% of the sample. Sequenced: PBMCs. These receptors came from a human donor in good health (CMV status not recorded). Some clones in this sample may be carry-over from other donors' samples.

This clonotype was seen a few times. V gene TRBV5-4 combines with J gene TRBJ1-3; D call uncertain. CDR1 and CDR2 from the germline V gene are SGHNT and YYREEE (reference sequence). Trimming took 0 bases from V and 0 from J, leaving 10 bases between them. The CDR3 totals 16 residues. CDR3 protein: CASSLGHVTSGNTIYF. In nucleotides, the CDR3 is TGTGCCAGCAGCTTGGGACACGTAACCTCTGGAAACACCATATATTTT.

The chain combines TRBV5-1 with TRBJ1-6, with D unresolved. Trimming took 0 bases from V and 5 from J, leaving 9 bases between them. This CDR3 region has 15 residues. Germline-derived CDR1 and CDR2 are SGHRS and YFSETQ. The CDR3 protein is CASSLGGGDNSPLHF. The CDR3 DNA follows: TGCGCCAGCAGCTTGGGTGGCGGAGATAATTCACCCCTCCACTTT.

This clonotype was seen more than once but under ten times. This chain joins TRBV27 and TRBJ2-2; D ambiguous. The CDR3 is 14 residues long. Trimming took 1 base from V and 6 from J, leaving 9 bases between them. Germline V gives CDR1 MNHEY, CDR2 SMNVEV (reference sequence). CDR3: CASSLFGESGELFF. The CDR3, as DNA: TGTGCCAGCAGTTTATTCGGCGAGTCCGGGGAGCTGTTTTTT.

This clonotype was observed at least ten times. The V call is TRBV7-2, the J call TRBJ2-3, with TRBD2 matching 8 bases. The CDR3 is made up of 18 amino acids. CDR1 is SGHTA, CDR2 FQGNSA, per germline. The V gene end was trimmed by 1 base and the J gene end by 0 bases; junction bases not matched to a gene: 9. CDR3 loop: CASSLVGGARSSTDTQYF. Here the CDR3 DNA reads TGTGCCAGCAGCTTAGTCGGGGGGGCGCGGAGTAGCACAGATACGCAGTATTTT. Based on the CDR3 plus reference TRBV7-2 and TRBJ2-3, the full variable domain is GAGVSQSPSNKVTEKGKDVELRCDPISGHTALYWYRQSLGQGLEFLIYFQGNSAPDKSGLPSDRFSAERTGGSVSTLTIQRTQQEDSAVYLCASSLVGGARSSTDTQYFGPGTRLTVL.

The chain couples TRBV6-1 to TRBJ2-1; 8 bases are a match to TRBD2. Losses at the gene ends were 6 bases for V and 7 bases for J; bases not matched to a gene: 14. Germline V lookup: CDR1 MNHNS, CDR2 SASEGT. This CDR3 has 16 residues. CDR3 region: CASRPPRTSFLNEQFF. The DNA for the CDR3 is TGTGCCAGCAGACCCCCCAGGACTAGCTTCTTAAATGAGCAGTTCTTC.

The chain is built from TRBV6-5 and TRBJ2-1; 15 bases align to TRBD2. The CDR3 length is 18 residues. With V trimmed by 6 bases and J by 7 bases, 13 bases remained unmatched. CDR1 is MNHEY and CDR2 is SVGAGI in the germline V gene. DNA for the CDR3: TGTGCCAGCAGCTCAAGGGGACTAGCGGGAGGAAGGAGGAATGAGCAGTTCTTC. This encodes CASSSRGLAGGRRNEQFF.

This clonotype showed up many times. V and J are TRBV12-3 or TRBV12-4 and TRBJ2-3, with no clear D. Trimming took 3 bases from V and 3 from J, leaving 4 bases between them. This CDR3 contains 12 residues. Written as DNA, the CDR3 is TGTGCCAGCAGTTTCCTAACAGATACGCAGTATTTT. Amino acids: CASSFLTDTQYF.

This clonotype was counted only a few times. The chain recombines TRBV24-1 with TRBJ1-5; 9 bases agree with TRBD1. CDR1 and CDR2 (germline): KGHDR, SFDVKD. CDR3 length equals 15 residues. Unmatched junction bases numbered 6, after V lost 3 bases and J lost 7 bases. CDR3 amino acids: CATSDTTGGDQPQHF. The CDR3 bases are TGTGCCACCAGTGATACGACAGGGGGTGACCAGCCCCAGCATTTT.

This clonotype was found many times. The J gene is TRBJ1-3, the V gene TRBV7-2; a weak D match, TRBD1 (6 bases). Germline V gives CDR1 SGHTA, CDR2 FQGNSA. This CDR3 is built from 13 residues. V gave up 5 bases and J gave up 5 bases, with 10 bases separating them. CDR3 sequence: CASSPGGRNTIYF. In DNA form, the CDR3 reads TGTGCCAGCAGCCCCGGGGGGCGAAACACCATATATTTT.

The J gene is TRBJ2-7, the V gene TRBV7-6; 7 bases are shared with TRBD2. This CDR3 has 15 amino acids. Trimming at V came to 2 bases and at J to 5 bases, leaving 9 bases not matched to a gene. Germline V gene data show CDR1 as SGHVS and CDR2 as FNYEAQ. CDR3 in amino acids: CASSLMHGRSDEQYF. The CDR3 bases are TGTGCCAGCAGCTTAATGCACGGGAGGAGCGACGAGCAGTACTTC.

This clonotype has just a few counts. This chain uses TRBV11-2 with TRBJ1-1; D gene uncertain. Per germline, CDR1 SGHAT and CDR2 FQNNGV. With 5 bases removed from V and 11 bases from J, the gap between germline ends came to 18 bases. CDR3 length equals 13 residues. This chain's CDR3 is CASSPDPVQRAFF. In DNA form, the CDR3 reads TGTGCCAGCAGCCCAGACCCGGTTCAGAGGGCTTTCTTT.

This clonotype has only a few counts. V usage is TRBV4-1 and J usage is TRBJ2-7, with unresolved D. CDR3 length: 15 residues. With 1 base removed from V and 7 bases from J, the gap between germline ends came to 17 bases. The germline V gene has CDR1 MGHRA and CDR2 YSYEKL. The CDR3: CASSQVALPREEQYF. Here the CDR3 DNA reads TGCGCCAGCAGCCAAGTCGCCCTTCCCAGAGAAGAGCAGTACTTC.

The chain employs TRBV11-2 and TRBJ2-5; no clear D. The CDR3 runs to 13 residues. Deletions cut 5 bases from V and 5 bases from J, with 12 bases between. Germline-derived CDR1 and CDR2 are SGHAT and FQNNGV. The CDR3 sequence is CASSPLGTETQYF. In nucleotides, the CDR3 is TGTGCCAGCAGCCCCCTGGGTACCGAGACCCAGTACTTC. The variable domain in full, completed from reference TRBV11-2 and TRBJ2-5, reads EAGVAQSPRYKIIEKRQSVAFWCNPISGHATLYWYQQILGQGPKLLIQFQNNGVVDDSQLPKDRFSAERLKGVDSTLKIQPAKLEDSAVYLCASSPLGTETQYFGPGTRLLVL.

CDR3 nucleotides: TGTGCCAGCAGTTTTTTGGGACAGGGGAGAGAGACCCAGTACTTC. Translated, it gives CASSFLGQGRETQYF. This rearrangement joins TRBV12-3 or TRBV12-4 to TRBJ2-5; 10 bases are shared with TRBD1. Germline trimming cut 3 bases from V and 4 bases from J; bases unmatched to any gene: 5. This CDR3 comprises 15 residues.

V is TRBV4-3 and J is TRBJ2-5; D uncertain. Trimming pared 0 bases from V and 5 bases from J, leaving 10 bases between. Germline CDR1 is LGHNA and CDR2 is YSLEER. This CDR3 contains 14 residues. CDR3 sequence: CASSQDVFRETQYF. Here the CDR3 DNA reads TGCGCCAGCAGCCAAGATGTTTTCCGTGAGACCCAGTACTTC.

The table lists this clonotype with many counts. This chain links TRBV7-2 with TRBJ1-1; 7 bases are a match to TRBD1. The J segment lost 11 bases and the V segment lost 5 bases, leaving 5 bases of the junction unmatched. CDR1 is SGHTA, CDR2 FQGNSA, per germline. This CDR3 has 11 amino acids. CDR3 coding DNA: TGTGCCAGCAGCCCGGGACAGTACGCTTTCTTT. Translated, it gives CASSPGQYAFF.

This clonotype appeared many times. V usage is TRBV7-2 and J usage is TRBJ2-4; no reliable D call. V lost 2 bases and J 0 bases, leaving 8 bases between the germline ends. The germline gives CDR1 SGHTA, CDR2 FQGNSA. The CDR3 has 15 residues. As DNA, the CDR3 is TGTGCCAGCAGCTTACAGGTCGGAGCCAAAAACATTCAGTACTTC. Its protein product is CASSLQVGAKNIQYF.

This clonotype was detected only a few times. The rearrangement joins TRBV12-3 or TRBV12-4 to TRBJ1-6; perhaps TRBD1 as D (6 bases). V lost 3 bases to trimming and J lost 7 bases, with 10 bases between them. This CDR3 is 14 amino acids long. CDR3 coding DNA: TGTGCCAGCAGTTTTGGGGGCTGGAATTCACCCCTCCACTTT. It specifies CASSFGGWNSPLHF.